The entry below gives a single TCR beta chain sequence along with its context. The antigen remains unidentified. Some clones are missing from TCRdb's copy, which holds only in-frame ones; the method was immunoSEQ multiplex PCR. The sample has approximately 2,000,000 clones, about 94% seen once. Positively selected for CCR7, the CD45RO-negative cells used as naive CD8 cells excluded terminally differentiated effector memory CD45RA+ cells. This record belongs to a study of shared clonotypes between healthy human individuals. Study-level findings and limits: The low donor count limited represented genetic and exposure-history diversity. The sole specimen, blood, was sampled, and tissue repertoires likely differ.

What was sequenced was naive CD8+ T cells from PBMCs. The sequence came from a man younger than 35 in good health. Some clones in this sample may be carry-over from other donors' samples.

This CDR3 reads CASSAPGEQYF. CDR3 nucleotide sequence: TGTGCCAGCAGCGCCCCGGGCGAGCAGTACTTC. V gene TRBV9 combines with J gene TRBJ2-7; D gene unclear. There are 11 residues in the CDR3. The germline V gene encodes CDR1 SGDLS and CDR2 YYNGEE. V lost 3 bases, J lost 6 bases, and 7 bases lay in between.